The text below deals with one TCR beta chain. Its cognate antigen is unknown. One end of the junction does not line up with germline, which may come from a read error. This record comes from a study of glioma-infiltrating T cells. General study points: Tissue and blood shared very few CDR3 sequences. Tissue-blood divergence was below expectation in non-neoplastic patients, above in gliomas.

The iRepertoire nested amplicon-rescue multiplex PCR amplified TCR alpha and beta CDR3s from RNA. Input was roughly 100-450 ng of tissue mRNA or PBMC total RNA. TCRdb called the multiplex PCR reads again in MiXCR, with one record for every CDR3 protein. Of some 190,000 distinct CDR3 sequences in the sample, roughly a third are singletons; the top ten hold just over 20%. Per germline, CDR1 MNHEY and CDR2 SMNVEV (reference sequence). This CDR3 contains 15 residues. The chain employs TRBV27 and TRBJ2-2; the match to TRBD1 covers 9 bases. The specimen sequenced was glioma tissue, nonneoplastic brain tissue, or PBMCs (not recorded which). The clonotype comes from a human donor with low-grade glioma or glioblastoma, undergoing nonglioma brain surgery, or in good health (not recorded which). CDR3 residues: CATSDRDRENGELFF. CDR3 coding DNA: TGTGCCACCAGTGATAGGGACAGGGAAAACGGGGAGCTGTTTTTT.